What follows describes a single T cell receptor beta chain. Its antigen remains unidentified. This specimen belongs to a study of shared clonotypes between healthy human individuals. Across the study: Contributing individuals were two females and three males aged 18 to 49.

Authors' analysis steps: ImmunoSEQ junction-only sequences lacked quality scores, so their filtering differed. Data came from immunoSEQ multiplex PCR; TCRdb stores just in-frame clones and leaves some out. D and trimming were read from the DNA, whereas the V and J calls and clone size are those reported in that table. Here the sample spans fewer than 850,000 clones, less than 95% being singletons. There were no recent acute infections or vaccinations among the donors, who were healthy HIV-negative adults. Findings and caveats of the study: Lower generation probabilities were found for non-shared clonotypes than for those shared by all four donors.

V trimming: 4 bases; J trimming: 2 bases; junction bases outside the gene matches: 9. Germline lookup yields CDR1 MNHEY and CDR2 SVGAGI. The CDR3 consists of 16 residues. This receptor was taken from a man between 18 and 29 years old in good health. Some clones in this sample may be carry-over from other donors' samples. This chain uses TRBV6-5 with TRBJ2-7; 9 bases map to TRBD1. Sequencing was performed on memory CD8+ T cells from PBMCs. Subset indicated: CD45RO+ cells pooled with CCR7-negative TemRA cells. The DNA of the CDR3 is TGTGCCAGCAGTTTAAGGGCCGGGACAGGGACCTACGAGCAGTACTTC. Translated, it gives CASSLRAGTGTYEQYF.